The 24 T cell receptor beta chains given below trace back to one sample, sequenced in a study of OX40 agonist ivuxolimab in advanced cancers. Generated by immunoSEQ multiplex PCR, the TCRdb table keeps only in-frame clones and is missing some. Of 56,000 or so clones listed, 70% to 85% are singletons. Sequences were derived from CD4+ or CD8+ T cells sorted from blood, sampled in a trial of the OX40 agonist ivuxolimab. All receptors derive from an adult with an advanced solid tumor such as melanoma, head and neck, liver or kidney cancer.

The chain is built from TRBV28 and TRBJ1-1; no firm D call. The V end was cut by 5 bases, the J end by 10 bases, with 14 bases between. The germline CDR1 and CDR2 sequences are MDHEN and SYDVKM. The CDR3 spans 12 residues. This CDR3 is CASSRPTSLAFF. The CDR3 DNA follows: TGTGCCAGCAGTCGTCCAACTAGTTTAGCTTTCTTT. Complete variable domain (other parts from reference TRBV28 and TRBJ1-1): DVKVTQSSRYLVKRTGEKVFLECVQDMDHENMFWYRQDPGLGLRLIYFSYDVKMKEKGDIPEGYSVSREKKERFSLILESASTNQTSMYLCASSRPTSLAFFGQGTRLTVV.

V gene TRBV2 combines with J gene TRBJ2-1; a possible D gene is TRBD2 (5 bases). The CDR3 loop spans 15 amino acids. CDR1 and CDR2 (germline): SNHLY, FYNNEI. Deletions cut 6 bases from V and 4 bases from J, with 16 bases between. The CDR3 is CASRATILRYNEQFF. The CDR3 nucleotides are TGTGCCAGCAGGGCGACTATTCTCCGGTACAATGAGCAGTTCTTC.

The rearrangement uses TRBV7-2 and TRBJ1-5; TRBD1 matches at 7 bases. Germline values: CDR1 SGHTA, CDR2 FQGNSA. The trim removed 5 bases at V and 4 bases at J, leaving 8 bases unmatched. This CDR3 contains 15 residues. The CDR3 reads CASSVSGGVNQPQHF. The CDR3 DNA sequence: TGTGCCAGCAGCGTTTCAGGGGGGGTTAATCAGCCCCAGCATTTT. Complete variable domain (other parts from reference TRBV7-2 and TRBJ1-5): GAGVSQSPSNKVTEKGKDVELRCDPISGHTALYWYRQSLGQGLEFLIYFQGNSAPDKSGLPSDRFSAERTGGSVSTLTIQRTQQEDSAVYLCASSVSGGVNQPQHFGDGTRLSIL.

To note about this clone: The junction and the germline gene differ at one end; a read error may be behind it. This chain joins TRBV7-7 and TRBJ2-5; D is possibly TRBD2 (5 bases). Germline assignment: CDR1 SSHAT and CDR2 FNYEAQ (reference sequence). The CDR3 runs to 15 residues. The CDR3: CASSLGGGGVETQYF. The CDR3 DNA follows: TGTGCTAGCAGCCTCGGCGGAGGTGGCGTAGAGACCCAGTACTTC. Full variable domain (outside the CDR3, taken from reference TRBV7-7 and TRBJ2-5): GAGVSQSPRYKVTKRGQDVTLRCDPISSHATLYWYQQALGQGPEFLTYFNYEAQPDKSGLPSDRFSAERPEGSISTLTIQRTEQRDSAMYRCASSLGGGGVETQYFGPGTRLLVL.

The gene calls are TRBV30 and TRBJ1-5; D remains unclear. This CDR3 region has 17 residues. V was clipped by 2 bases and J by 0 bases, with 17 bases between them. Per germline, CDR1 GTSNPN and CDR2 SVGIG (reference sequence). CDR3 protein: CAWSRDLHTYSNQPQHF. The CDR3 coding sequence is TGTGCCTGGAGTCGAGATTTACACACTTATAGCAATCAGCCCCAGCATTTT.

This clone showed up just a few times. The J gene is TRBJ2-2, the V gene TRBV7-6, with unresolved D. This CDR3 has 12 residues. Germline CDR1 SGHVS, CDR2 FNYEAQ. Trimming stripped 5 bases from V and 7 bases from J, with 8 bases between. The CDR3 DNA reads as TGTGCCAGCAGCAGAGTGGTCGGGGAGCTGTTTTTT. This encodes CASSRVVGELFF.

V and J are TRBV5-4 and TRBJ1-6; possibly TRBD1 for D (5 bases). The CDR3 contains 17 residues. Per the germline V gene, CDR1 is SGHNT and CDR2 is YYREEE (reference sequence). V was pared by 3 bases and J by 4 bases, with 17 bases between. The CDR3 DNA follows: TGTGCCAGCAGCTACAACCCCGGGACCCTATATAATTCACCCCTCCACTTT. Translated, it gives CASSYNPGTLYNSPLHF.

V gene TRBV6-6 combines with J gene TRBJ1-3; D is unclear. V lost 6 bases to trimming and J lost 0 bases, with 3 bases between them. Looked up from germline, CDR1 is MNHNY and CDR2 is SVGAGI (reference sequence). The CDR3 is 12 amino acids. Here the CDR3 reads CASSPSGNTIYF. The CDR3 DNA follows: TGTGCCAGCAGCCCCTCTGGAAACACCATATATTTT.

The chain joins TRBV5-4 to TRBJ1-4; D ambiguous. Trimming took 3 bases from V and 8 from J, leaving 20 bases between them. This CDR3 comprises 16 residues. Germline lookup yields CDR1 SGHNT and CDR2 YYREEE (reference sequence). The CDR3, as DNA: TGTGCCAGCAGCTCCAGGACGGGGTTGCTAGGCGAAAAACTGTTTTTT. Translated, it gives CASSSRTGLLGEKLFF.

On this clone: The sample has other DNA sequences that encode this CDR3 too. J is TRBJ1-1 and V is TRBV6-5, with 9 bases that match TRBD1. The V gene's germline CDR1 is MNHEY and CDR2 SVGAGI. CDR3 length: 15 amino acids. V was clipped by 0 bases and J by 5 bases; unmatched bases: 4. The CDR3 loop is CASSYSRTGDTEAFF. The CDR3 DNA is TGTGCCAGCAGTTACTCCCGGACAGGGGATACTGAAGCTTTCTTT.

The V and J genes are TRBV5-1 and TRBJ2-5, with D hard to call. The germline V gene has CDR1 SGHRS and CDR2 YFSETQ. This CDR3 contains 14 residues. V lost 4 bases, J lost 4 bases, and 14 bases lay in between. For the CDR3, the DNA is TGCGCCAGCAGCCCACGAACCGATGGAGAGACCCAGTACTTC. Translating it yields CASSPRTDGETQYF.

The chain has TRBV15 and TRBJ2-2; a weak D match, TRBD1 (6 bases). The CDR3 is 17 amino acids. Trimming cost V 2 bases and J 1 base, with 14 bases left between them. The germline V gene has CDR1 LNHNV and CDR2 YYDKDF (reference sequence). Here the CDR3 reads CATSRRPGAWNTGELFF. The CDR3 nucleotides are TGTGCCACCAGCAGACGCCCAGGGGCTTGGAACACCGGGGAGCTGTTTTTT.

J is TRBJ1-5 and V is TRBV30; D not certain. CDR3 length: 14 residues. CDR1 and CDR2 from the germline V gene are GTSNPN and SVGIG (reference sequence). V was cut by 2 bases and J by 4 bases, with 12 bases left in between. Here the CDR3 DNA reads TGTGCCTGGAGTCACCTCTCTCCGAATCAGCCCCAGCATTTT. Translated: CAWSHLSPNQPQHF.

The rearrangement uses TRBV4-1 and TRBJ2-5, with 12 nucleotides matching TRBD2. Germline values: CDR1 MGHRA, CDR2 YSYEKL. The ends lost 0 bases at V and 1 base at J; junction bases unmatched: 12. The CDR3 totals 20 residues. CDR3 in DNA: TGCGCCAGCAGCCAAGATCCCCGCGGGCTAGCGGGGGGGTTCCAAGAGACCCAGTACTTC. Its translation: CASSQDPRGLAGGFQETQYF.

This chain connects TRBV28 to TRBJ2-1, with 11 positions matching TRBD2. The germline gives CDR1 MDHEN, CDR2 SYDVKM. Germline trimming cut 3 bases from V and 4 bases from J; bases unmatched to any gene: 8. This CDR3 has 17 residues. The CDR3 bases are TGTGCCAGCAGTTTGCCCCCCATAGCGGGGGGGTACAATGAGCAGTTCTTC. Protein sequence: CASSLPPIAGGYNEQFF.

The gene calls are TRBV18 and TRBJ1-1; D is possibly TRBD1 (6 bases). Germline CDR1 reads KGHSH; CDR2 reads LQKENI. Deletions cut 3 bases from V and 3 bases from J, with 17 bases between. The CDR3 length is 16 residues. This CDR3 is CASSPQNRVGDTEAFF. As DNA, the CDR3 is TGTGCCAGCTCACCCCAGAACAGGGTGGGGGACACTGAAGCTTTCTTT.

The rearrangement joins TRBV11-3 to TRBJ2-2, with 8 bases aligning to TRBD2. The germline CDR1 and CDR2 sequences are SGHNT and YENEEA. This CDR3 has 17 amino acids. V lost 5 bases and J lost 1; bases outside the gene matches: 9. The CDR3 nucleotides read TGTGCCAGCAGCCCCCACGGGGGGGCCGGGAACACCGGGGAGCTGTTTTTT. Translation: CASSPHGGAGNTGELFF.

The J gene is TRBJ1-2, the V gene TRBV29-1; D gene ambiguous. This CDR3 region has 11 residues. CDR1 is SQVTM and CDR2 is ANQGSEA in the germline V gene. Trimming pared 6 bases from V and 8 bases from J, leaving 13 bases between. CDR3 amino acids: CSVGGLLGYTF. CDR3 DNA sequence: TGCAGCGTCGGTGGTTTGCTAGGCTACACCTTC.

The chain uses TRBV4-3 and TRBJ1-6; maybe TRBD1 (5 bases). The CDR3 has 15 residues. Per germline, CDR1 LGHNA and CDR2 YSLEER. V lost 1 base to trimming and J lost 6 bases, with 10 bases between them. CDR3 DNA: TGCGCCAGCAGCCAAGCCGGGGGAGGTAATTCACCCCTCCACTTT. Translating it yields CASSQAGGGNSPLHF.

This chain links TRBV7-9 with TRBJ2-1, with no clear D. In germline, CDR1 is SEHNR, CDR2 FQNEAQ (reference sequence). Deletions cut 5 bases from V and 9 bases from J, with 11 bases between. CDR3 size: 12 residues. CDR3: CASSTVLTEQFF. CDR3 nucleotides: TGTGCCAGCAGCACGGTTCTCACTGAGCAGTTCTTC.

The V call is TRBV9, the J call TRBJ2-3, with 7 bases that match TRBD2. CDR1 is SGDLS, CDR2 YYNGEE, per germline. The CDR3 is made up of 16 amino acids. V lost 2 bases and J lost 2; bases outside the gene matches: 8. The CDR3 DNA is TGTGCCAGCAGCGTGGGTCTAGCGGCCTTCACAGATACGCAGTATTTT. It specifies CASSVGLAAFTDTQYF.

The rearrangement links TRBV9 to TRBJ1-2; 8 nucleotides agree with TRBD1. J gave up 9 bases and V 2 bases, and 9 bases lay outside the gene matches. This CDR3 has 14 residues. CDR1 is SGDLS and CDR2 is YYNGEE in the germline V gene. The CDR3 nucleotides are TGTGCCAGCAGCGTCTTCGGACAGGGAACTAGCTACACCTTC. Translating it yields CASSVFGQGTSYTF.

The rearrangement links TRBV18 to TRBJ1-2, with 8 bases aligning to TRBD1. This CDR3 has 14 residues. Trimming at V came to 3 bases and at J to 3 bases, leaving 3 bases not matched to a gene. In germline, CDR1 is KGHSH, CDR2 LQKENI. The CDR3 protein is CASSPQGADYGYTF. The CDR3 nucleotides are TGTGCCAGCTCACCTCAGGGGGCCGACTATGGCTACACCTTC.

The chain carries TRBV14 and TRBJ2-5; D remains ambiguous. This CDR3 is 12 amino acids long. Looked up from germline, CDR1 is SGHDN and CDR2 is FVKESK. Trimming cost V 4 bases and J 5 bases, with 8 bases left between them. The CDR3 DNA reads as TGTGCCAGCAGCCGGGATGGGGAGACCCAGTACTTC. Translating it yields CASSRDGETQYF.